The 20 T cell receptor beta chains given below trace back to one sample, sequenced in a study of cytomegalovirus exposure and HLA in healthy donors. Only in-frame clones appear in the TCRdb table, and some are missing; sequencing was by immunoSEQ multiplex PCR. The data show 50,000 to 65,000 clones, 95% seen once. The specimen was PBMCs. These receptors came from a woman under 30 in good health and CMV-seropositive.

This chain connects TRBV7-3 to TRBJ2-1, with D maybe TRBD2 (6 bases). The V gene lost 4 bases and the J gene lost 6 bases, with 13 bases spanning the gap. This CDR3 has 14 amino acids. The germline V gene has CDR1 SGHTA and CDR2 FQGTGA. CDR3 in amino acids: CASSSSGSSNEQFF. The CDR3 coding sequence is TGTGCCAGCAGCTCTTCCGGGAGCTCCAATGAGCAGTTCTTC.

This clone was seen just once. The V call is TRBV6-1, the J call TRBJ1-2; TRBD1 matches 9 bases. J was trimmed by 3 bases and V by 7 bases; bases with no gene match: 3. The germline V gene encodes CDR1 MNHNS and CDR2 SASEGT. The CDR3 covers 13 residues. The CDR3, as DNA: TGTGCCAGCACCAGGACAGGGGACTATGGCTACACCTTC. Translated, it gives CASTRTGDYGYTF.

CDR3 amino acids: CASSFGQGNTEAFF. CDR3 nucleotides: TGTGCCAGCAGCTTTGGTCAGGGGAACACTGAAGCTTTCTTT. The chain has TRBV11-2 and TRBJ1-1, with D maybe TRBD1 (5 bases). This CDR3 has 14 amino acids. Trimming left V 3 bases short and J 1 base short, with 9 bases between. Germline CDR1 is SGHAT and CDR2 is FQNNGV.

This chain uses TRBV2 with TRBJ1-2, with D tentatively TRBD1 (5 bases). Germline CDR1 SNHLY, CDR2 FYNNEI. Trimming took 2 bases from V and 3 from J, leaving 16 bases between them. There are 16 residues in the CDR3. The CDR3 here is CASSERGRVSHYGYTF. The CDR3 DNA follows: TGTGCCAGCAGTGAAAGGGGAAGGGTGTCACACTATGGCTACACCTTC.

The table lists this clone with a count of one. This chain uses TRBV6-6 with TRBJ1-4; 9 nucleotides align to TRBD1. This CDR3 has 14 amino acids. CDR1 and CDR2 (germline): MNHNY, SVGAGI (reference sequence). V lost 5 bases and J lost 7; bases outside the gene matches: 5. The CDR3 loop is CASSKQGAGEKLFF. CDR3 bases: TGTGCCAGCAGTAAACAGGGGGCAGGTGAAAAACTGTTTTTT.

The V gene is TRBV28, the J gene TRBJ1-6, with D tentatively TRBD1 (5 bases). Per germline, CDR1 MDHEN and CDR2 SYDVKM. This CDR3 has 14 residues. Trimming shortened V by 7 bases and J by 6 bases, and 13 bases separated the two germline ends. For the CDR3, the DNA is TGTGCCAGCAAAACCCAGGGCGGTAATTCACCCCTCCACTTT. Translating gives CASKTQGGNSPLHF.

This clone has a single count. CDR3 in amino acids: CASRGDWEGTSGYTF. DNA for the CDR3: TGTGCCAGCAGGGGGGACTGGGAGGGCACCTCTGGCTACACCTTC. The rearrangement links TRBV28 to TRBJ1-2, with D maybe TRBD1 (5 bases). This CDR3 is 15 amino acids long. The germline V gene encodes CDR1 MDHEN and CDR2 SYDVKM. Trimming removed 6 bases at V and 7 bases at J, with 21 bases between.

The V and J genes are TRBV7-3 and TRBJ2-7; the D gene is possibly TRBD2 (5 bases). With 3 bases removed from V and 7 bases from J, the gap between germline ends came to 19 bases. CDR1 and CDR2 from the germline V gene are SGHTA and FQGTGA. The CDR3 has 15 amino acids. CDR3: CASSFGLAPRWEQYF. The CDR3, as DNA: TGTGCCAGCAGCTTCGGATTAGCGCCCAGGTGGGAGCAGTACTTC.

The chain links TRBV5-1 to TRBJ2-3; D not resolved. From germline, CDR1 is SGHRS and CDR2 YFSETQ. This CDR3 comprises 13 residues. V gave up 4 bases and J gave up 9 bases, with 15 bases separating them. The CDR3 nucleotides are TGCGCCAGCAGCCTCCTTGGCCGGAGAACGCAGTATTTT. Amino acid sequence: CASSLLGRRTQYF.

Here the CDR3 reads CASSQYRVSYNEQFF. CDR3 DNA: TGCGCCAGCAGCCAATACAGGGTCTCCTACAATGAGCAGTTCTTC. This chain uses TRBV5-1 with TRBJ2-1; D is possibly TRBD1 (6 bases). Trimming left V 4 bases short and J 0 bases short, with 11 bases between. Per the germline V gene, CDR1 is SGHRS and CDR2 is YFSETQ. CDR3 length: 15 amino acids.

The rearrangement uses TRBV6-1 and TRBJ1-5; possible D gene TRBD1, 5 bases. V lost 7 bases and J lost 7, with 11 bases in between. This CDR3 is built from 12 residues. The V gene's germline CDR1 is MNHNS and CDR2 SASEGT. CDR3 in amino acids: CASTVGGQPQHF. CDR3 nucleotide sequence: TGTGCCAGCACCGTGGGGGGACAGCCCCAGCATTTT.

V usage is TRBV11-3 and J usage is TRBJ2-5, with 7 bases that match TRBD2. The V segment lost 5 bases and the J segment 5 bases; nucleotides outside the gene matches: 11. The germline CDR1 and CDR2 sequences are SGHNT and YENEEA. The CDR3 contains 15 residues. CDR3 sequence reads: CASSPRSTSRETQYF. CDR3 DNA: TGTGCCAGCAGCCCCCGATCGACTAGCCGGGAGACCCAGTACTTC.

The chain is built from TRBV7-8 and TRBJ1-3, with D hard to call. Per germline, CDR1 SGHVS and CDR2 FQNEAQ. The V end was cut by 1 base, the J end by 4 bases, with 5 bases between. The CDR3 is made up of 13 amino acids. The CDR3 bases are TGTGCCAGCAGCTTAGTCGGGGGAAACACCATATATTTT. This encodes CASSLVGGNTIYF.

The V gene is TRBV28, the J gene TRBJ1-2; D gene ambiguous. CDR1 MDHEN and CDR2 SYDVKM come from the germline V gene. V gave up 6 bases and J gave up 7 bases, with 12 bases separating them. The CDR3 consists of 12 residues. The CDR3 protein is CASSPPAGGYTF. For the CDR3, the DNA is TGTGCCAGCAGCCCTCCCGCGGGTGGCTACACCTTC.

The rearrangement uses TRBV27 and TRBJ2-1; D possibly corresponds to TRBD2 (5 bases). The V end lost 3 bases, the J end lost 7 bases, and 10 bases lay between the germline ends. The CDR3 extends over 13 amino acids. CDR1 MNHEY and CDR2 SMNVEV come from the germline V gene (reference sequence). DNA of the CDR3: TGTGCCAGCAGTTTCAGCCCGGGGAATGAGCAGTTCTTC. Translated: CASSFSPGNEQFF.

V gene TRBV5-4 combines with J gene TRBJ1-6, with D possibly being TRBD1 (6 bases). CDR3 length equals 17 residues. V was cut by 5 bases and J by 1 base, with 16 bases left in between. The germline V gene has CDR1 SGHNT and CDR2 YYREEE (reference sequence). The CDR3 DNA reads TGTGCCAGCAGTATCGGGGGGCGAGGGTCCTATAATTCACCCCTCCACTTT. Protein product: CASSIGGRGSYNSPLHF.

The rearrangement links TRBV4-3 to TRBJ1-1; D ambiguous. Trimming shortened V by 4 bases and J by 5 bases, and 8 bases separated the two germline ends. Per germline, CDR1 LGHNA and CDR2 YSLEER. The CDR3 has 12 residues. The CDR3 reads CASSPVRTEAFF. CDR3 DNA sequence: TGCGCCAGCAGCCCCGTCAGGACTGAAGCTTTCTTT.

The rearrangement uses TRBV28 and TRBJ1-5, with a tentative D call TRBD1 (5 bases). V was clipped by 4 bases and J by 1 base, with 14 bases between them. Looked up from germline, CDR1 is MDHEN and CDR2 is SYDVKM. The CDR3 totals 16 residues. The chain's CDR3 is CASSYPGGGSNQPQHF. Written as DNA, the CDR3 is TGTGCCAGCAGTTATCCCGGGGGGGGGAGCAATCAGCCCCAGCATTTT.

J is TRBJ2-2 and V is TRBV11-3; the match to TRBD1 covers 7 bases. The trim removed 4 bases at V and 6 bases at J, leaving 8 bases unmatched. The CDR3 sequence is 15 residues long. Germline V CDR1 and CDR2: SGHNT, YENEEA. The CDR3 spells CASSSDRRIAGELFF. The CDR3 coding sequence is TGTGCCAGCAGCTCGGACAGGCGGATAGCCGGGGAGCTGTTTTTT. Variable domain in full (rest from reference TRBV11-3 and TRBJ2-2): EAGVVQSPRYKIIEKKQPVAFWCNPISGHNTLYWYLQNLGQGPELLIRYENEEAVDDSQLPKDRFSAERLKGVDSTLKIQPAELGDSAVYLCASSSDRRIAGELFFGEGSRLTVL.

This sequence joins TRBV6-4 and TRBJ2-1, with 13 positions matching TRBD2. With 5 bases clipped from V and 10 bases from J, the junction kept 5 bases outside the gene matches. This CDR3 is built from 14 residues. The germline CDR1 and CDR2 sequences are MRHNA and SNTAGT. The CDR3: CASSYGTSGNEQFF. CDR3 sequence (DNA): TGTGCCAGCAGTTACGGGACTAGCGGGAACGAGCAGTTCTTC.